The 28 T cell receptor beta chains in this list originate from one sample, sequenced in a study of radiation and T cells in renal cell carcinoma. Data came from immunoSEQ multiplex PCR; TCRdb stores just in-frame clones and leaves some out. The repertoire consists of about 91,000 clones, with 82% occurring once and the leading ten covering around 5.8%. Time point given: baseline pretreatment blood. Described treatment: 15 Gy SBRT to primary tumor, nephrectomy 4 weeks later. Source: blood, taken from a patient whose treatment included radiotherapy and nephrectomy. All receptors derive from a man between 60 and 70 years old with renal cell carcinoma.

The chain has TRBV7-2 and TRBJ2-4; D is uncertain. Germline V gives CDR1 SGHTA, CDR2 FQGNSA. The CDR3 covers 14 residues. V lost 5 bases and J lost 0, with 8 bases in between. The CDR3 is CASSLTPAKNIQYF. The CDR3 region has the DNA TGTGCCAGCAGCCTTACCCCAGCCAAAAACATTCAGTACTTC.

This clone was seen a few times. The CDR3 nucleotides read TGTGCCAGCAGTGAAAGCGAAACGTTTAACTATGGCTACACCTTC. Translated, it gives CASSESETFNYGYTF. The V and J genes are TRBV6-1 and TRBJ1-2; D is undetermined. Germline V gene data show CDR1 as MNHNS and CDR2 as SASEGT. V shed 2 bases and J shed 1 base, with 11 bases lying between them. The CDR3 consists of 15 residues.

This clone was counted only a few times. The V gene is TRBV15, the J gene TRBJ2-1; 8 bases align to TRBD2. The CDR3 spans 17 residues. J gave up 1 base and V 1 base, and 6 bases lay outside the gene matches. Germline CDR1 reads LNHNV; CDR2 reads YYDKDF (reference sequence). The CDR3 region is CATSRVPRGRSYNEQFF. The CDR3, as DNA: TGTGCCACCAGCAGAGTCCCTCGCGGGAGGTCCTACAATGAGCAGTTCTTC.

Only one count was recorded for this clone. The J gene is TRBJ2-3, the V gene TRBV19; either TRBD1 or TRBD2 may supply D (6 bases each). Germline V gene data show CDR1 as LNHDA and CDR2 as SQIVND (reference sequence). V shed 4 bases and J shed 6 bases, with 17 bases lying between them. CDR3 size: 15 residues. The CDR3 DNA follows: TGTGCCAGTAGTAGGTACGGGGGCGGTGTGGATACGCAGTATTTT. Translated, it gives CASSRYGGGVDTQYF. Looking up the rest from reference TRBV19 and TRBJ2-3 gives the full variable domain: DGGITQSPKYLFRKEGQNVTLSCEQNLNHDAMYWYRQDPGQGLRLIYYSQIVNDFQKGDIAEGYSVSREKKESFPLTVTSAQKNPTAFYLCASSRYGGGVDTQYFGPGTRLTVL.

This clone was observed once. This chain uses TRBV4-2 with TRBJ1-1, with a tentative D call TRBD1 (6 bases). V lost 8 bases and J 0 bases, leaving 22 bases between the germline ends. This CDR3 has 17 residues. The germline CDR1 and CDR2 sequences are LGHNA and YNFKEQ. The CDR3 nucleotides read TGTGCCAGCCGATCCCGGGCGGGGGCTGGGGTGAACACTGAAGCTTTCTTT. This codes for CASRSRAGAGVNTEAFF.

The gene calls are TRBV7-2 and TRBJ2-3, with 7 bases lining up with TRBD2. Losses at the gene ends were 5 bases for V and 5 bases for J; bases not matched to a gene: 10. The CDR3 is 15 amino acids. Germline CDR1 SGHTA, CDR2 FQGNSA. The CDR3 bases are TGTGCCAGCAGCGCCGTGACTAGCCCAAGAGATACGCAGTATTTT. As protein: CASSAVTSPRDTQYF.

This CDR3 is CASTRTAQNTEAFF. Written as DNA, the CDR3 is TGTGCCAGCACACGGACAGCACAGAACACTGAAGCTTTCTTT. The chain carries TRBV6-5 and TRBJ1-1, with a tentative D call TRBD1 (6 bases). CDR3 length equals 14 residues. In germline, CDR1 is MNHEY, CDR2 SVGAGI. V was clipped by 7 bases and J by 1 base, with 13 bases between them.

The chain has TRBV28 and TRBJ2-5; D possibly corresponds to TRBD2 (6 bases). The germline V gene has CDR1 MDHEN and CDR2 SYDVKM. The V and J ends lost 2 bases and 1 base respectively, with 11 bases between them. The CDR3 runs to 15 residues. The CDR3 sequence: CASSLERDFQETQYF. The CDR3 region has the DNA TGTGCCAGCAGTTTAGAGAGGGACTTCCAAGAGACCCAGTACTTC.

The rearrangement joins TRBV7-9 to TRBJ1-2; no clear D. V was trimmed by 3 bases and J by 3 bases, leaving 8 bases between them. Germline lookup yields CDR1 SEHNR and CDR2 FQNEAQ (reference sequence). The CDR3 has 13 residues. CDR3 sequence: CASSFPRYYGYTF. The CDR3 region has the DNA TGTGCCAGCAGCTTTCCCAGGTACTATGGCTACACCTTC.

CDR3 sequence reads: CASSFGQMNTEAFF. CDR3 sequence (DNA): TGTGCCAGCAGTTTCGGACAGATGAACACTGAAGCTTTCTTT. V is TRBV28 and J is TRBJ1-1; TRBD1 is a possible D gene (6 bases). This CDR3 spans 14 amino acids. Looked up from germline, CDR1 is MDHEN and CDR2 is SYDVKM. With 3 bases removed from V and 0 bases from J, the gap between germline ends came to 8 bases.

The chain has TRBV28 and TRBJ2-2; D is unclear. Germline CDR1 is MDHEN and CDR2 is SYDVKM. The CDR3 is 14 residues long. Trimming took off 5 bases at V and 7 bases at J, with 14 bases between the two ends. The CDR3 nucleotides read TGTGCCAGCAGTACCCGGCCCATCGTCGGGGAGCTGTTTTTT. It specifies CASSTRPIVGELFF.

V gene TRBV11-2 combines with J gene TRBJ2-7; D uncertain. Deletions cut 2 bases from V and 5 bases from J, with 13 bases between. The CDR3 spans 14 residues. Germline lookup yields CDR1 SGHAT and CDR2 FQNNGV. The CDR3: CASSLNPEGHEQYF. In nucleotides, the CDR3 is TGTGCCAGCAGCTTAAATCCGGAAGGGCACGAGCAGTACTTC.

This chain links TRBV7-9 with TRBJ1-4; tentative D call: TRBD1 (6 bases). V was clipped by 1 base and J by 7 bases, with 16 bases between them. This CDR3 region has 16 residues. Germline V lookup: CDR1 SEHNR, CDR2 FQNEAQ (reference sequence). The CDR3 here is CASSLVTGTFGEKLFF. CDR3 DNA: TGTGCCAGCAGCTTAGTTACAGGGACCTTCGGTGAAAAACTGTTTTTT.

The chain couples TRBV10-1 to TRBJ2-3, with TRBD2 matching 13 bases. J was trimmed by 4 bases and V by 9 bases; bases with no gene match: 7. In germline, CDR1 is WNHNN, CDR2 SYGVQD (reference sequence). The CDR3 is 15 residues long. Written as DNA, the CDR3 is TGCGCCAGGGCAAGGACTAGCGGGAGTTCAGATACGCAGTATTTT. Encoded protein: CARARTSGSSDTQYF.

V is TRBV5-1 and J is TRBJ1-3; D ambiguous. From germline, CDR1 is SGHRS and CDR2 YFSETQ. Trimming left V 0 bases short and J 0 bases short, with 13 bases between. This CDR3 comprises 17 residues. The CDR3 reads CASSLVGPINSGNTIYF. CDR3 nucleotide sequence: TGCGCCAGCAGCTTGGTTGGCCCTATAAACTCTGGAAACACCATATATTTT.

In its sample, this clone was seen once. The V and J genes are TRBV4-2 and TRBJ2-5, with 10 bases aligning to TRBD2. The CDR3 has 15 amino acids. The V gene end was trimmed by 5 bases and the J gene end by 2 bases; junction bases not matched to a gene: 5. The germline V gene encodes CDR1 LGHNA and CDR2 YNFKEQ. The DNA for the CDR3 is TGTGCCAGCAGCGCCCTAGCGGGGGAGCAAGAGACCCAGTACTTC. This encodes CASSALAGEQETQYF.

The chain carries TRBV19 and TRBJ2-7; 13 bases line up with TRBD2. After removal of 8 bases from V and 5 bases from J, the junction contained 6 bases not matched to a gene. CDR3 size: 14 residues. In germline, CDR1 is LNHDA, CDR2 SQIVND (reference sequence). CDR3 bases: TGTGCCAGTCGGACTAGCGGGAGTGTCGACGAGCAGTACTTC. Residues: CASRTSGSVDEQYF.

A single count supports this clone. CDR3 loop: CASSVEGRLSGANVLTF. CDR3 DNA sequence: TGTGCCAGCAGCGTAGAGGGGCGCCTATCTGGGGCCAACGTCCTGACTTTC. The V call is TRBV9, the J call TRBJ2-6; TRBD1 is a possible D gene (5 bases). Trimming stripped 0 bases from V and 1 base from J, with 11 bases between. Germline values: CDR1 SGDLS, CDR2 YYNGEE. The CDR3 is 17 residues long.

This clone was counted between two and nine times. V is TRBV4-1 and J is TRBJ1-5; a possible D gene is TRBD1 (6 bases). V was trimmed by 0 bases and J by 0 bases, leaving 15 bases between them. CDR3 length: 18 amino acids. The germline V gene encodes CDR1 MGHRA and CDR2 YSYEKL. CDR3 residues: CASSQDSGYRVSNQPQHF. Here the CDR3 DNA reads TGCGCCAGCAGCCAAGATTCGGGGTACAGGGTTAGCAATCAGCCCCAGCATTTT.

This chain links TRBV30 with TRBJ2-2; D assignment may be TRBD1 or TRBD2 (5 bases each). CDR1 and CDR2 (germline): GTSNPN, SVGIG (reference sequence). The CDR3 contains 16 residues. V lost 0 bases, J lost 2 bases, and 13 bases lay in between. CDR3 nucleotides: TGTGCCTGGAGTGTAAGGGTAGGGACCAACACCGGGGAGCTGTTTTTT. Its protein product is CAWSVRVGTNTGELFF.

This clone was seen just once. V usage is TRBV19 and J usage is TRBJ1-5, with TRBD1 matching 7 bases. V dropped 3 bases and J dropped 8; count of bases not matched to a gene: 10. This CDR3 region has 15 residues. CDR1 is LNHDA, CDR2 SQIVND, per germline (reference sequence). The CDR3 spells CASSIWQGETEPQHF. CDR3 DNA: TGTGCCAGTAGTATCTGGCAGGGGGAGACAGAGCCCCAGCATTTT. Full variable domain (rest looked up from reference TRBV19 and TRBJ1-5): DGGITQSPKYLFRKEGQNVTLSCEQNLNHDAMYWYRQDPGQGLRLIYYSQIVNDFQKGDIAEGYSVSREKKESFPLTVTSAQKNPTAFYLCASSIWQGETEPQHFGDGTRLSIL.

The sample holds a few counts of this clone. The chain combines TRBV4-3 with TRBJ2-2; D is unresolved. The CDR3 has 14 residues. Between the trimmed V and J ends, which lost 4 bases and 2 bases, there was a span of 8 bases. Germline CDR1 LGHNA, CDR2 YSLEER. CDR3 amino acids: CASSLSSNTGELFF. CDR3 nucleotides: TGCGCCAGCAGCCTTAGCAGTAACACCGGGGAGCTGTTTTTT.

V usage is TRBV11-3 and J usage is TRBJ2-1; 7 nucleotides agree with TRBD2. CDR3 length: 15 residues. V lost 1 base and J lost 5; bases outside the gene matches: 5. Germline lookup yields CDR1 SGHNT and CDR2 YENEEA. CDR3 nucleotides: TGTGCCAGCAGCTTAGGAGGCGGGAGTCACAATGAGCAGTTCTTC. It yields the protein CASSLGGGSHNEQFF.

The chain uses TRBV10-3 and TRBJ2-1; 8 bases align to TRBD1. CDR1 and CDR2 (germline): ENHRY, SYGVKD. CDR3 length equals 14 residues. Trimming at V came to 2 bases and at J to 6 bases, leaving 3 bases not matched to a gene. The CDR3 bases are TGTGCCATCAGTGAGATCGACAGGGGCAATGAGCAGTTCTTC. Residues: CAISEIDRGNEQFF.

The chain couples TRBV10-2 to TRBJ1-1, with no clear D. CDR3 length: 11 amino acids. Trimming took 6 bases from V and 1 from J, leaving 3 bases between them. Looked up from germline, CDR1 is WSHSY and CDR2 is SAAADI. The DNA of the CDR3 is TGCGCCAGCAGGGAGAACACTGAAGCTTTCTTT. Amino acid sequence: CASRENTEAFF.

J is TRBJ1-4 and V is TRBV7-9; D is unclear. Germline V CDR1 and CDR2: SEHNR, FQNEAQ (reference sequence). V lost 7 bases, J lost 8 bases, and 17 bases lay in between. The CDR3 extends over 14 amino acids. The CDR3 region is CASTTTQGSEKLFF. Here the CDR3 DNA reads TGTGCCAGCACAACAACCCAAGGGTCGGAAAAACTGTTTTTT.

The V call is TRBV7-3, the J call TRBJ2-1, with TRBD2 matching over 13 bases. The CDR3 covers 15 residues. From germline, CDR1 is SGHTA and CDR2 FQGTGA. Trimming took 5 bases from V and 7 from J; bases not matched to a gene: 5. The CDR3 DNA reads TGTGCCAGCAGCGTACTAGCGGGAGGGCAGAATGAGCAGTTCTTC. It is translated as CASSVLAGGQNEQFF.

This clone is a singleton in its sample. The rearrangement links TRBV7-2 to TRBJ1-2; 11 bases are a match to TRBD1. The CDR3 length is 14 residues. V lost 5 bases and J lost 7; bases outside the gene matches: 6. Germline V CDR1 and CDR2: SGHTA, FQGNSA. CDR3 in DNA: TGTGCCAGCAGCCTGGACAGGGGGCTTGGTGGCTACACCTTC. Protein product: CASSLDRGLGGYTF. Full variable domain (remainder filled in from reference TRBV7-2 and TRBJ1-2): GAGVSQSPSNKVTEKGKDVELRCDPISGHTALYWYRQSLGQGLEFLIYFQGNSAPDKSGLPSDRFSAERTGGSVSTLTIQRTQQEDSAVYLCASSLDRGLGGYTFGSGTRLTVV.